This T cell receptor beta chain was obtained from a study of T cells in Graves' hyperthyroidism and ophthalmopathy. Authors of the study amplified TCR beta CDR3 regions from RNA transcripts. A set of HTBI primers served as the primers for a first-round RT-PCR of the TCR CDR3. MiXCR, applied by TCRdb to the multiplex PCR reads, yields one record per CDR3 protein. Counted here are more than 300,000 distinct CDR3 sequences, about a sixth occurring once; the ten biggest clones make up 34%. This clonotype came up many times. The antigen is not known. The study, taken as a whole, reports: Model-based prediction identified ophthalmopathy a median roughly six months prior to its onset.

Any patient presenting with uncontrolled infection, other autoimmune disease, pregnancy or lactation was left out. Looked up from germline, CDR1 is MNHEY and CDR2 is SMNVEV (reference sequence). V was clipped by 5 bases and J by 6 bases; unmatched bases: 6. CDR3 length equals 14 residues. The rearrangement links TRBV27 to TRBJ1-5; 8 positions match TRBD1. The receptor comes from a woman in her twenties or thirties with Graves' hyperthyroidism that later progressed to Graves' ophthalmopathy. Sequencing was done on a sample of blood. The CDR3 DNA is TGTGCCAGCAGTGTACAGGGGGGAAGTCAGCCCCAGCATTTT. Translating gives CASSVQGGSQPQHF.